These 17 T cell receptor beta chains share one sample of origin, sequenced in a study of control samples from healthy donors and cancer patients. Sequencing used immunoSEQ multiplex PCR; TCRdb keeps in-frame clones, though not all of them. The sample carries tens of thousands of clones, 92% recorded once. Source material: PBMCs. These receptors were taken from a man aged 40-49 years with colorectal cancer.

The chain couples TRBV18 to TRBJ1-6, with a weak D call TRBD1 (6 bases). Germline-derived CDR1 and CDR2 are KGHSH and LQKENI. V lost 2 bases, J lost 11 bases, and 13 bases lay in between. CDR3 length: 14 residues. The CDR3 DNA is TGTGCCAGCTCACCAAGTAACAGGGAAACACCCCTCCACTTT. Its protein product is CASSPSNRETPLHF.

The V gene is TRBV6-5, the J gene TRBJ1-4, with D hard to call. The CDR3 runs to 14 residues. V shed 6 bases and J shed 2 bases, with 10 bases lying between them. Germline CDR1 MNHEY, CDR2 SVGAGI. The CDR3 reads CASSRGWTNEKLFF. As DNA, the CDR3 is TGTGCCAGCAGCCGCGGCTGGACTAATGAAAAACTGTTTTTT.

J is TRBJ2-7 and V is TRBV6-1, with 9 positions matching TRBD1. J lost 7 bases, V lost 2 bases, and 18 bases had no gene match. This CDR3 contains 18 residues. Germline V gene sequence: CDR1 MNHNS, CDR2 SASEGT. The CDR3 DNA reads as TGTGCCAGCAGTGAATCTTCCGGGACAGGGACATACCTCCGGGAGCAGTACTTC. This encodes CASSESSGTGTYLREQYF.

The genes are TRBV2 and TRBJ2-1, with D possibly matching TRBD2 (6 bases). Germline loops: CDR1 SNHLY, CDR2 FYNNEI. V was trimmed by 0 bases and J by 12 bases, leaving 6 bases between them. The CDR3 consists of 11 residues. CDR3 coding DNA: TGTGCCAGCAGTGAAGCGGGGGGGCAGTTCTTC. This encodes CASSEAGGQFF.

The rearrangement joins TRBV5-1 to TRBJ1-6; 7 nucleotides agree with TRBD1. The germline gives CDR1 SGHRS, CDR2 YFSETQ. The CDR3 extends over 16 amino acids. V shed 0 bases, J shed 5 bases, and the junction held 5 bases outside the gene matches. As DNA, the CDR3 is TGCGCCAGCAGCTTGGCCGGACAGGCTAATAATTCACCCCTCCACTTT. As protein: CASSLAGQANNSPLHF.

The chain carries TRBV9 and TRBJ1-1; D gene uncertain. Trimming took 4 bases from V and 8 from J, leaving 18 bases between them. In germline, CDR1 is SGDLS, CDR2 YYNGEE. The CDR3 length is 14 residues. CDR3 DNA: TGTGCCAGCAGCCGAAGCTCAGGTCTAACCGAAGCTTTCTTT. Translated, it gives CASSRSSGLTEAFF.

The chain employs TRBV5-4 and TRBJ2-1; weak D call: TRBD2 (6 bases). Germline-derived CDR1 and CDR2 are SGHNT and YYREEE (reference sequence). The CDR3 is 17 amino acids. V lost 1 base to trimming and J lost 7 bases, with 21 bases between them. The CDR3 sequence is CASSLRGWTGVGNEQFF. CDR3 DNA: TGTGCCAGCAGCTTGCGGGGGTGGACTGGGGTAGGGAATGAGCAGTTCTTC.

The chain's CDR3 is CASSGGGAPYEQYF. The CDR3 DNA reads TGTGCCAGCAGCGGCGGGGGGGCCCCCTACGAGCAGTACTTC. The chain is built from TRBV3-1 (or the pseudogene TRBV3-2) and TRBJ2-7, with 9 bases aligning to TRBD2. The CDR3 is made up of 14 amino acids. J was trimmed by 2 bases and V by 5 bases; bases with no gene match: 4. Germline lookup yields CDR1 LGHDT and CDR2 YNNKEL (reference sequence).

The chain employs TRBV6-5 and TRBJ1-1; TRBD1 agrees at 7 bases. The CDR3 consists of 15 residues. Germline CDR1 and CDR2: MNHEY and SVGAGI. The junction had 3 bases not matched to a gene; V was cut back by 2 bases and J by 0 bases. The CDR3 loop is CASSYQGGVNTEAFF. The DNA of the CDR3 is TGTGCCAGCAGTTACCAGGGGGGGGTGAACACTGAAGCTTTCTTT.

The chain joins TRBV2 to TRBJ2-6; no definite D call. The CDR3 spans 15 residues. V was clipped by 5 bases and J by 5 bases, with 13 bases between them. Germline V gene sequence: CDR1 SNHLY, CDR2 FYNNEI. The CDR3 sequence: CASSPTGLRANVLTF. The CDR3 coding sequence is TGTGCCAGCAGTCCCACGGGTTTGAGGGCCAACGTCCTGACTTTC.

This chain connects TRBV7-6 to TRBJ2-3, with 11 bases matching TRBD2. V trimming: 6 bases; J trimming: 4 bases; junction bases outside the gene matches: 9. Germline lookup yields CDR1 SGHVS and CDR2 FNYEAQ. This CDR3 spans 16 amino acids. The CDR3 DNA sequence: TGTGCCAGCAGAGACCGACTAGCGGGGAAGGCAGATACGCAGTATTTT. Translated: CASRDRLAGKADTQYF.

The genes are TRBV6-5 and TRBJ1-6; TRBD1 might be the D (5 bases). V lost 10 bases to trimming and J lost 7 bases, with 20 bases between them. CDR3 length equals 15 residues. Germline lookup yields CDR1 MNHEY and CDR2 SVGAGI. CDR3 in DNA: TGTGCCACCACGGAGGGACTAGTGGAAAATTCACCCCTCCACTTT. Translating it yields CATTEGLVENSPLHF.

This rearrangement joins TRBV19 to TRBJ1-1; D unclear. The V and J ends lost 3 bases and 5 bases respectively, with 10 bases between them. This CDR3 is built from 13 residues. Germline V gene data show CDR1 as LNHDA and CDR2 as SQIVND (reference sequence). The CDR3, as DNA: TGTGCCAGTAGTATGAGGAGTGGAACTGAAGCTTTCTTT. It translates to CASSMRSGTEAFF.

The J gene is TRBJ2-2, the V gene TRBV7-3; D is perhaps TRBD2 (5 bases). The CDR3 has 15 amino acids. The germline V gene has CDR1 SGHTA and CDR2 FQGTGA. Trimming took off 5 bases at V and 6 bases at J, with 16 bases between the two ends. The CDR3 DNA follows: TGTGCCAGCAGCCGCGGGCTGATTAACGCCGGGGAGCTGTTTTTT. Its translation is CASSRGLINAGELFF.

The genes are TRBV7-9 and TRBJ2-1; TRBD2 might be the D (6 bases). The CDR3 is made up of 12 amino acids. Germline loops: CDR1 SEHNR, CDR2 FQNEAQ (reference sequence). V was cut by 3 bases and J by 15 bases, with 15 bases left in between. CDR3 protein: CASSLLAVPPFF. DNA of the CDR3: TGTGCCAGCAGCTTGTTAGCGGTGCCCCCGTTCTTC.

The chain employs TRBV4-3 and TRBJ2-5; 10 bases align to TRBD1. Germline CDR1 and CDR2: LGHNA and YSLEER. J gave up 4 bases and V 1 base, and 3 bases lay outside the gene matches. The CDR3 spans 15 residues. The CDR3 coding sequence is TGCGCCAGCAGCCAAGGACAGGGGGCTGGAGAGACCCAGTACTTC. This translates into CASSQGQGAGETQYF.

V and J are TRBV2 and TRBJ2-7; the D gene is possibly TRBD1 (6 bases). The germline V and J ends were trimmed by 6 bases and 6 bases, with 15 bases remaining between them. The length of the CDR3 is 13 residues. Germline V gene lookup returns CDR1 SNHLY and CDR2 FYNNEI. The CDR3 sequence is CASRKDTGFEQYF. CDR3 sequence (DNA): TGTGCCAGCAGGAAGGATACAGGGTTCGAGCAGTACTTC.